The 25 T cell receptor beta chains below were found in one sample sequenced in a study of blood T cell repertoires in COVID-19. Profiling relied on immunoSEQ multiplex PCR, and the TCRdb table lists in-frame clones only, not all of them. Among some 80,000 clones listed, approximately 91% were seen once. Sequences were obtained from peripheral blood. Receptors originate from a man over 45 with COVID-19, enrolled during active disease.

The chain uses TRBV30 and TRBJ2-2; 8 nucleotides line up with TRBD2. Per the germline V gene, CDR1 is GTSNPN and CDR2 is SVGIG (reference sequence). J gave up 4 bases and V 2 bases, and 12 bases lay outside the gene matches. The CDR3 length is 17 residues. The CDR3 sequence: CAWSPGVAGLLTGELFF. The CDR3 region has the DNA TGTGCCTGGAGTCCCGGGGTAGCGGGACTGCTCACCGGGGAGCTGTTTTTT.

This clone was seen just once. The V call is TRBV19, the J call TRBJ2-3; TRBD1 matches at 7 bases. The CDR3 spans 13 residues. The V gene end was trimmed by 8 bases and the J gene end by 5 bases; junction bases not matched to a gene: 7. Germline V gene lookup returns CDR1 LNHDA and CDR2 SQIVND (reference sequence). CDR3 in DNA: TGTGCCAGTGGGCCGACAGGGCGAGATACGCAGTATTTT. It codes for CASGPTGRDTQYF.

The rearrangement uses TRBV6-5 and TRBJ2-1; tentative D call: TRBD2 (6 bases). Per germline, CDR1 MNHEY and CDR2 SVGAGI. V lost 4 bases to trimming and J lost 0 bases, with 7 bases between them. CDR3 length: 14 amino acids. The CDR3 protein is CASSSTSSYNEQFF. For the CDR3, the DNA is TGTGCCAGCAGTTCGACTAGCTCCTACAATGAGCAGTTCTTC.

The chain combines TRBV4-3 with TRBJ1-6; the match to TRBD1 covers 7 bases. The CDR3 loop spans 18 amino acids. The ends lost 0 bases at V and 7 bases at J; junction bases unmatched: 12. CDR1 LGHNA and CDR2 YSLEER come from the germline V gene. The DNA of the CDR3 is TGCGCCAGCAGCCAAGATCCTACTGGAACAGGGGTCAATTCACCCCTCCACTTT. It specifies CASSQDPTGTGVNSPLHF.

This chain links TRBV5-1 with TRBJ2-3; 8 bases line up with TRBD2. The germline CDR1 and CDR2 sequences are SGHRS and YFSETQ. There are 14 residues in the CDR3. V gave up 4 bases and J gave up 5 bases; unmatched junction bases: 6. In DNA form, the CDR3 reads TGCGCCAGCAGCCGACGGGAGGGCCGAGATACGCAGTATTTT. Protein product: CASSRREGRDTQYF. The whole variable domain, remainder taken from reference TRBV5-1 and TRBJ2-3, is KAGVTQTPRYLIKTRGQQVTLSCSPISGHRSVSWYQQTPGQGLQFLFEYFSETQRNKGNFPGRFSGRQFSNSRSEMNVSTLELGDSALYLCASSRREGRDTQYFGPGTRLTVL.

This clone was counted once. The genes are TRBV24-1 and TRBJ1-5; the match to TRBD1 covers 9 bases. Per the germline V gene, CDR1 is KGHDR and CDR2 is SFDVKD. Losses at the gene ends were 11 bases for V and 2 bases for J; bases not matched to a gene: 3. The CDR3 loop spans 13 amino acids. The CDR3, as DNA: TGTGCCATGGGACAGGGCCGCAATCAGCCCCAGCATTTT. Encoded protein: CAMGQGRNQPQHF.

The V and J genes are TRBV5-1 and TRBJ1-2; D is unclear. The ends were cut back, 4 bases at V and 9 bases at J, with 19 bases in the middle. The CDR3 covers 14 residues. Germline-derived CDR1 and CDR2 are SGHRS and YFSETQ. CDR3 DNA sequence: TGCGCCAGCAGCGCCCGGACGGCGGGGATGAGCTACACCTTC. Its translation: CASSARTAGMSYTF.

The genes are TRBV27 and TRBJ2-1; maybe TRBD1 (6 bases). This CDR3 contains 13 residues. Germline lookup yields CDR1 MNHEY and CDR2 SMNVEV (reference sequence). V shed 5 bases and J shed 7 bases, with 12 bases lying between them. The CDR3 reads CASSANQGNEQFF. The CDR3 nucleotides are TGTGCCAGCAGTGCCAACCAGGGGAATGAGCAGTTCTTC.

This rearrangement joins TRBV11-2 to TRBJ2-1; the match to TRBD2 covers 10 bases. The length of the CDR3 is 18 residues. The V gene end was trimmed by 1 base and the J gene end by 1 base; junction bases not matched to a gene: 7. Per the germline V gene, CDR1 is SGHAT and CDR2 is FQNNGV. In DNA, the CDR3 is TGTGCCAGCAGCTTAGGCGCTAGCGGGAGTGGGTCCTACAATGAGCAGTTCTTC. Translation: CASSLGASGSGSYNEQFF.

The chain combines TRBV7-9 with TRBJ2-1, with 8 bases aligning to TRBD2. There are 15 residues in the CDR3. Germline V gene lookup returns CDR1 SEHNR and CDR2 FQNEAQ (reference sequence). V shed 1 base, J shed 4 bases, and the junction held 3 bases outside the gene matches. As DNA, the CDR3 is TGTGCCAGCAGCTTAGGGGCGGGGGGATACAATGAGCAGTTCTTC. It is translated as CASSLGAGGYNEQFF.

This rearrangement joins TRBV5-8 to TRBJ2-7; tentative D call: TRBD2 (5 bases). The CDR3 sequence is 12 residues long. CDR1 is SGHTS and CDR2 is YDEGEE in the germline V gene. V lost 7 bases and J lost 2, with 10 bases in between. The CDR3 sequence: CASRGVPYEQYF. The CDR3 DNA reads TGTGCCAGCCGGGGAGTCCCCTACGAGCAGTACTTC.

V usage is TRBV5-1 and J usage is TRBJ2-1; 8 nucleotides match TRBD1. The CDR3 runs 15 residues. V lost 4 bases, J lost 3 bases, and 6 bases stayed unmatched. Per germline, CDR1 SGHRS and CDR2 YFSETQ. This CDR3 reads CASSPGQGGYNEQFF. The CDR3 bases are TGCGCCAGCAGCCCTGGACAGGGTGGCTACAATGAGCAGTTCTTC.

The genes are TRBV18 and TRBJ1-2, with TRBD1 as a possible D gene (6 bases). This CDR3 has 14 residues. Per the germline V gene, CDR1 is KGHSH and CDR2 is LQKENI. Trimming cost V 1 base and J 6 bases, with 12 bases left between them. For the CDR3, the DNA is TGTGCCAGCTCACCACAGGCCTCAGGGGATGGCTACACCTTC. It specifies CASSPQASGDGYTF.

The chain uses TRBV28 and TRBJ2-2; 12 bases match TRBD2. From germline, CDR1 is MDHEN and CDR2 SYDVKM. The V and J ends lost 6 bases and 5 bases, in that order; junction bases with no gene match: 7. CDR3 length: 16 residues. This chain's CDR3 is CASSNPGLAGTGELFF. CDR3 nucleotides: TGTGCCAGCAGCAATCCGGGACTAGCGGGTACCGGGGAGCTGTTTTTT.

The rearrangement links TRBV10-3 to TRBJ2-3, with D perhaps matching TRBD2 (6 bases). CDR1 is ENHRY, CDR2 SYGVKD, per germline. The CDR3 consists of 15 residues. The V and J ends lost 3 bases and 1 base respectively, with 11 bases between them. The CDR3 here is CAISEGASGTDTQYF. The CDR3 nucleotides read TGTGCCATCAGTGAAGGGGCTAGCGGCACAGATACGCAGTATTTT.

The V call is TRBV6-1, the J call TRBJ2-1; TRBD2 aligns across 13 bases. Germline values: CDR1 MNHNS, CDR2 SASEGT. Germline trimming cut 0 bases from V and 15 bases from J; bases unmatched to any gene: 5. The CDR3 spans 14 residues. This CDR3 is CASSEATSGRALFF. The CDR3 nucleotides read TGTGCCAGCAGTGAAGCTACTAGCGGGAGGGCTTTGTTCTTC.

The rearrangement links TRBV10-3 to TRBJ1-5; 12 bases line up with TRBD1. The CDR3 length is 15 residues. The germline V gene has CDR1 ENHRY and CDR2 SYGVKD. J lost 10 bases, V lost 2 bases, and 6 bases had no gene match. CDR3 region: CAISEGTGGPRPQHF. The CDR3 DNA follows: TGTGCCATCAGTGAGGGGACAGGGGGCCCCCGCCCCCAGCATTTT.

Only one count was recorded for this clone. The rearrangement uses TRBV2 and TRBJ2-3, with a tentative D call TRBD2 (6 bases). The V end was cut by 8 bases, the J end by 2 bases, with 17 bases between. CDR1 is SNHLY, CDR2 FYNNEI, per germline. This CDR3 has 15 residues. The CDR3: CASSGTLSTTDTQYF. The CDR3 DNA reads as TGTGCCAGCTCCGGGACTTTATCCACCACAGATACGCAGTATTTT.

A single count supports this clone. The chain is built from TRBV7-9 and TRBJ2-3, with D tentatively TRBD1 (5 bases). Germline lookup yields CDR1 SEHNR and CDR2 FQNEAQ (reference sequence). V dropped 2 bases and J dropped 11 bases, with 17 bases sitting between them. The CDR3 has 14 residues. Written as DNA, the CDR3 is TGTGCCAGCAGCTTAAACCTCCTAGGAAGGGGGCAGTATTTT. It specifies CASSLNLLGRGQYF.

The chain recombines TRBV9 with TRBJ2-1, with D perhaps TRBD2 (6 bases). Germline lookup yields CDR1 SGDLS and CDR2 YYNGEE. CDR3 size: 14 residues. Trimming removed 2 bases from V and 1 base from J, with 7 bases in between. In DNA, the CDR3 is TGTGCCAGCAGCGTCGGGACTTCCTACAATGAGCAGTTCTTC. Translating gives CASSVGTSYNEQFF. Full variable domain (outside the CDR3, taken from reference TRBV9 and TRBJ2-1): DSGVTQTPKHLITATGQRVTLRCSPRSGDLSVYWYQQSLDQGLQFLIQYYNGEERAKGNILERFSAQQFPDLHSELNLSSLELGDSALYFCASSVGTSYNEQFFGPGTRLTVL.

The CDR3 is CSASLGASTEAFF. The CDR3 bases are TGCAGTGCTAGTCTGGGGGCGAGCACTGAAGCTTTCTTT. This sequence joins TRBV20-1 and TRBJ1-1, with D maybe TRBD1 (6 bases). The CDR3 is 13 amino acids. V lost 3 bases to trimming and J lost 4 bases, with 12 bases between them. Per germline, CDR1 DFQATT and CDR2 SNEGSKA (reference sequence).

The chain has TRBV7-5 and TRBJ2-7; the table calls TRBD2, which could not be checked here. TRBV7-5 is a pseudogene locus. The CDR3 length is 14 residues. CDR3 DNA sequence: TGTGTCAGAAGCTTACCTAGCGGGAGACGCGAGCAGTACGTC. Residues: CVRSLPSGRREQYV.

This clone showed up just once. The chain recombines TRBV30 with TRBJ2-7, with 9 bases that match TRBD2. The trim removed 3 bases at V and 5 bases at J, leaving 8 bases unmatched. The CDR3 sequence is 14 residues long. Germline V CDR1 and CDR2: GTSNPN, SVGIG (reference sequence). The CDR3 region is CAWSISSGIDEQYF. CDR3 nucleotides: TGTGCCTGGAGCATTTCTAGCGGGATTGACGAGCAGTACTTC.

V is TRBV25-1 and J is TRBJ2-7; maybe TRBD2 (7 bases). CDR3 length equals 14 residues. Trimming left V 7 bases short and J 3 bases short, with 16 bases between. Germline CDR1 reads MGHDK; CDR2 reads SYGVNS. CDR3 DNA sequence: TGTGCCAGCAATCGACCAGCGGGACACTACGAGCAGTACTTC. It specifies CASNRPAGHYEQYF.

The chain carries TRBV28 and TRBJ1-4; D is possibly TRBD1 (6 bases). This CDR3 region has 16 residues. The V end was cut by 3 bases, the J end by 3 bases, with 14 bases between. The V gene's germline CDR1 is MDHEN and CDR2 SYDVKM. The CDR3, as DNA: TGTGCCAGCAGTTTGGATCCAGGGGCCGCTAATGAAAAACTGTTTTTT. This translates into CASSLDPGAANEKLFF.